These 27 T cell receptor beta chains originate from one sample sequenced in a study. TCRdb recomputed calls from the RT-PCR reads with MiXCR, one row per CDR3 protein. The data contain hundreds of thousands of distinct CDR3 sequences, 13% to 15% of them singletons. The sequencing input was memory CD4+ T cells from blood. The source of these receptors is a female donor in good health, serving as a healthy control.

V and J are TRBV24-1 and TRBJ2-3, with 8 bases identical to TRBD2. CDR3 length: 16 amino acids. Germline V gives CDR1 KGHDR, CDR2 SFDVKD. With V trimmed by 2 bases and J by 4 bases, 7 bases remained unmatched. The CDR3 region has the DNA TGTGCCACCAGTGATTGGGGGACTAGTCGCGCAGATACGCAGTATTTT. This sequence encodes CATSDWGTSRADTQYF.

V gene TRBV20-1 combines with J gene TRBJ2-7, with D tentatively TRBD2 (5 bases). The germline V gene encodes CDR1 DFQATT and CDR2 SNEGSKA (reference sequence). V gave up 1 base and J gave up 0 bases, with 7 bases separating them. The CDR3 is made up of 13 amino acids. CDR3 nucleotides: TGCAGTGCTAGAGGGAGGTCCTCCTACGAGCAGTACTTC. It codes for CSARGRSSYEQYF.

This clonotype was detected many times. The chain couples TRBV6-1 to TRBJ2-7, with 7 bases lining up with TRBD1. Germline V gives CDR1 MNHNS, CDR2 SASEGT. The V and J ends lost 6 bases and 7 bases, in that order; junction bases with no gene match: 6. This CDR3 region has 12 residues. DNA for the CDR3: TGTGCCAGCAGCACACAGGGGCGGGAGCAGTACTTC. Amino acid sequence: CASSTQGREQYF.

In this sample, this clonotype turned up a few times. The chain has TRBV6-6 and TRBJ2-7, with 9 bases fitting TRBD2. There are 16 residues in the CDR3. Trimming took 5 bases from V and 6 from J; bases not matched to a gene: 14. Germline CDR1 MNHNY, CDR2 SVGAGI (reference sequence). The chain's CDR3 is CASSRLGGGGVSEQYF. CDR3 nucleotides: TGTGCCAGCAGTCGTCTTGGCGGCGGGGGGGTATCCGAGCAGTACTTC.

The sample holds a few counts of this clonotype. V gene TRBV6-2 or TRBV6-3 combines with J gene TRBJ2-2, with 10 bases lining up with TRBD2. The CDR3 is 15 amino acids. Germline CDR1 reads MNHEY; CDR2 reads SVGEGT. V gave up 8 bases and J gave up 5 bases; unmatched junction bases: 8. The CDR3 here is CASGIAGGRTGELFF. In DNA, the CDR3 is TGTGCCAGCGGGATAGCGGGAGGTCGGACCGGGGAGCTGTTTTTT.

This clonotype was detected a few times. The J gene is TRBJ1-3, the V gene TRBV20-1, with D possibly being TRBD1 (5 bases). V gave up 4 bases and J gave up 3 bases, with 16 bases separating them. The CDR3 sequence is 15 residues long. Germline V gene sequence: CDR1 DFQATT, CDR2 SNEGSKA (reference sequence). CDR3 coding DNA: TGCAGTGCTACCCCGATGGGGGGGGATGGAAACACCATATATTTT. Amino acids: CSATPMGGDGNTIYF.

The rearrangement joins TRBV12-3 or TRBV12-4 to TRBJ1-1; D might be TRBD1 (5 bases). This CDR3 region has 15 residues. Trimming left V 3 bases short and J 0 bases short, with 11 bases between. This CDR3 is CASSLARDMNTEAFF. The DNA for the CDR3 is TGTGCCAGCAGTTTGGCCAGGGATATGAACACTGAAGCTTTCTTT.

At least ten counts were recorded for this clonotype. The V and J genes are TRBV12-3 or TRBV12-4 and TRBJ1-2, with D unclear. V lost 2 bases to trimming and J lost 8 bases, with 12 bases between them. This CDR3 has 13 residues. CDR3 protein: CASSLRGVEGYTF. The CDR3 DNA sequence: TGTGCCAGCAGTTTACGGGGAGTGGAGGGCTACACCTTC.

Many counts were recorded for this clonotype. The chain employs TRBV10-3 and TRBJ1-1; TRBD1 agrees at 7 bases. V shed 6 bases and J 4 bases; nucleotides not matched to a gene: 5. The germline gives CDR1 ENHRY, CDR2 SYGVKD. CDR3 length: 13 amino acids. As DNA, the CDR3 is TGTGCCATCAGGACCGACAGGGTCACTGAAGCTTTCTTT. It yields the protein CAIRTDRVTEAFF.

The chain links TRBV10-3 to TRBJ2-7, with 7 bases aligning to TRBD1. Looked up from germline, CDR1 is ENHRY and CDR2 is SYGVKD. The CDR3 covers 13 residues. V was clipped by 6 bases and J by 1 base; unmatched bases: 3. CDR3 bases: TGTGCCATCAGGGGGACAGAATCCTACGAGCAGTACTTC. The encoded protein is CAIRGTESYEQYF.

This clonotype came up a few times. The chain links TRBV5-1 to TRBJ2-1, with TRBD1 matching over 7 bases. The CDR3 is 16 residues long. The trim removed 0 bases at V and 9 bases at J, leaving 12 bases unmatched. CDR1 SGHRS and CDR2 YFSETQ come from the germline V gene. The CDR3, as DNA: TGCGCCAGCAGCTTGGAGGGGGCAGGCGCCTTCGGTGAGCAGTTCTTC. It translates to CASSLEGAGAFGEQFF.

In DNA, the CDR3 is TGTGCCAGCTCGCCTACAGGGGGCCAAGATGGCTACACCTTC. This sequence encodes CASSPTGGQDGYTF. The V gene is TRBV18, the J gene TRBJ1-2; 9 nucleotides line up with TRBD1. CDR3 length: 14 amino acids. V dropped 6 bases and J dropped 6; count of bases not matched to a gene: 8. Germline values: CDR1 KGHSH, CDR2 LQKENI.

CDR3 sequence reads: CASSYNRNSGNTIYF. The CDR3, as DNA: TGTGCCAGCAGTTACAACAGAAACTCTGGAAACACCATATATTTT. The rearrangement joins TRBV6-5 to TRBJ1-3; D gene unclear. The CDR3 has 15 residues. Germline CDR1 and CDR2: MNHEY and SVGAGI. V shed 2 bases and J shed 0 bases, with 8 bases lying between them.

CDR3 DNA: TGTGCCAGCAGCCAGGGATGGGGAGATGAAGCTTTCTTT. This codes for CASSQGWGDEAFF. This sequence joins TRBV14 and TRBJ1-1; no clear D gene. Trimming left V 3 bases short and J 7 bases short, with 12 bases between. Germline assignment: CDR1 SGHDN and CDR2 FVKESK. The CDR3 length is 13 residues. Variable domain in full (rest from reference TRBV14 and TRBJ1-1): EAGVTQFPSHSVIEKGQTVTLRCDPISGHDNLYWYRRVMGKEIKFLLHFVKESKQDESGMPNNRFLAERTGGTYSTLKVQPAELEDSGVYFCASSQGWGDEAFFGQGTRLTVV.

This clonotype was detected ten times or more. This chain's CDR3 is CSAAGQGYNEQFF. The CDR3 coding sequence is TGCAGTGCTGCGGGACAGGGCTACAATGAGCAGTTCTTC. V is TRBV20-1 and J is TRBJ2-1; 9 nucleotides match TRBD1. CDR1 is DFQATT, CDR2 SNEGSKA, per germline (reference sequence). The CDR3 totals 13 residues. V was clipped by 5 bases and J by 3 bases; unmatched bases: 2.

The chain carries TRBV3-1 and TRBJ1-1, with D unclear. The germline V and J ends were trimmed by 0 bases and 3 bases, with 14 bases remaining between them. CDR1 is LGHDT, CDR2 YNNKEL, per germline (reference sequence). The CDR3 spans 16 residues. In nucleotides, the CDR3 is TGTGCCAGCAGCCAAGAGTCGAGCTTCCTCGACACTGAAGCTTTCTTT. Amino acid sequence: CASSQESSFLDTEAFF.

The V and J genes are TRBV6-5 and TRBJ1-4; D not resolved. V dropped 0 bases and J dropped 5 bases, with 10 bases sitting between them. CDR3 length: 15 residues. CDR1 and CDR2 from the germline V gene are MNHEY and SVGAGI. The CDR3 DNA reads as TGTGCCAGCAGTTACTCGAGGCAGCCAAATGAAAAACTGTTTTTT. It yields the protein CASSYSRQPNEKLFF.

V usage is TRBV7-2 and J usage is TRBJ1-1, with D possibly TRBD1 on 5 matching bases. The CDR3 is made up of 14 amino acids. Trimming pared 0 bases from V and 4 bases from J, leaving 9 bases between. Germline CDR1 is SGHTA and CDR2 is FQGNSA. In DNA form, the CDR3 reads TGTGCCAGCAGCTTAGCTGCAGGGATCACTGAAGCTTTCTTT. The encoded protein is CASSLAAGITEAFF.

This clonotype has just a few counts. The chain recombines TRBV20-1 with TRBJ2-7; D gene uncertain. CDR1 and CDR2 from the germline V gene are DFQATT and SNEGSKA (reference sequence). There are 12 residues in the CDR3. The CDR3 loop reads CSAPKSSYEQYF. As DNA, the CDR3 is TGCAGCGCCCCCAAGAGCTCCTACGAGCAGTACTTC.

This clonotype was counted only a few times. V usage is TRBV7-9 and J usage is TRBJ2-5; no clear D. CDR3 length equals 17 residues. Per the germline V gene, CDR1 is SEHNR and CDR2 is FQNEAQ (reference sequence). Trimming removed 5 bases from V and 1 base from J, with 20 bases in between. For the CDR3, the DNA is TGTGCCAGCAGCCGGGCCGGAGCAGCTGACTCCCAAGAGACCCAGTACTTC. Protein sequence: CASSRAGAADSQETQYF. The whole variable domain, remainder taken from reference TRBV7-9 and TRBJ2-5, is DTGVSQNPRHKITKRGQNVTFRCDPISEHNRLYWYRQTLGQGPEFLTYFQNEAQLEKSRLLSDRFSAERPKGSFSTLEIQRTEQGDSAMYLCASSRAGAADSQETQYFGPGTRLLVL.

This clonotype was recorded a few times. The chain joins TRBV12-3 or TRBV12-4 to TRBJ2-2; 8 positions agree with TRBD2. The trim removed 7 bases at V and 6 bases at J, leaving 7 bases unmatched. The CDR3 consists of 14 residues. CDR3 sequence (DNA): TGTGCCAGCACCGGACTAGCTAACTCCGGGGAGCTGTTTTTT. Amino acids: CASTGLANSGELFF.

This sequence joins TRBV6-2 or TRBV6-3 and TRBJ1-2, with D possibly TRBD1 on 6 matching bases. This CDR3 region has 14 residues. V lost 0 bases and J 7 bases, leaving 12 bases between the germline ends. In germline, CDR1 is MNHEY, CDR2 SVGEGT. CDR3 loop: CASSYSQGIGGYTF. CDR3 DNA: TGTGCCAGCAGTTACTCTCAGGGGATCGGTGGCTACACCTTC.

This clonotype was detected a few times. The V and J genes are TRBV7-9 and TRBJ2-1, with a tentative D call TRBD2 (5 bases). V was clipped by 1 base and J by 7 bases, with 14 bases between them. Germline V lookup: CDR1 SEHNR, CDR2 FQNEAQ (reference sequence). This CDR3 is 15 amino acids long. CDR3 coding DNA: TGTGCCAGCAGCTTAGGTGGACCGGCGGGTAATGAGCAGTTCTTC. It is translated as CASSLGGPAGNEQFF. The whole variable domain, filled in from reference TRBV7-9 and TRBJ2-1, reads DTGVSQNPRHKITKRGQNVTFRCDPISEHNRLYWYRQTLGQGPEFLTYFQNEAQLEKSRLLSDRFSAERPKGSFSTLEIQRTEQGDSAMYLCASSLGGPAGNEQFFGPGTRLTVL.

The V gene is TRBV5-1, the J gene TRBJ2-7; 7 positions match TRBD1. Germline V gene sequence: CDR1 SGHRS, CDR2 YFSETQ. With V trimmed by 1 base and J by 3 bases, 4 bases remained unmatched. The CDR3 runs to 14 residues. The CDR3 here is CASSLTGVGYEQYF. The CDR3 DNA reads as TGCGCCAGCAGCTTGACAGGGGTAGGCTACGAGCAGTACTTC.

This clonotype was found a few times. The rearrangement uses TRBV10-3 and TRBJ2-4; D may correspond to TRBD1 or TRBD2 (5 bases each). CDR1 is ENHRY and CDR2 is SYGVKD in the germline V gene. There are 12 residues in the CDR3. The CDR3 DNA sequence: TGTCCCACGGTTGGGCTGGGGGACATTCAGTACTTC. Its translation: CPTVGLGDIQYF.

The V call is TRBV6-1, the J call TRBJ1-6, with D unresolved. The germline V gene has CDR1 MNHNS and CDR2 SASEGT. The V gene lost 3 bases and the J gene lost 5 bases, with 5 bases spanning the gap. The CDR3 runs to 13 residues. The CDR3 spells CASSDGNNSPLHF. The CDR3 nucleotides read TGTGCCAGCAGTGACGGCAATAATTCACCCCTCCACTTT.

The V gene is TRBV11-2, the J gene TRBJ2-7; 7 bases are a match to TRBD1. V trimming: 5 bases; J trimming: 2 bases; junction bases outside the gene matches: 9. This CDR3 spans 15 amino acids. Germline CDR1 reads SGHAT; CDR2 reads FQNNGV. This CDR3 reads CASSGRQGSPYEQYF. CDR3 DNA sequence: TGTGCCAGCAGCGGTCGACAGGGTAGCCCCTACGAGCAGTACTTC.